These T cell receptor beta chains were read from a single sample in a study of T-cell reconstitution after alpha-beta-depleted transplantation in children. TCRdb reprocessed the PCR reads with MiXCR, giving one entry per CDR3 protein. The sample has 45,000 to 55,000 distinct CDR3 sequences, around 9% seen once; the top ten hold 27%. Specimen: PBMCs, mostly from graft donor cells, collected 60 days after TCRalphabeta/CD19-depleted stem cell transplant. The receptors originated from a male patient between 2 and 10 years old who had a stem cell transplant for chronic granulomatous disease, so the T cells may come from the graft donor. Each CDR3 is given with its conserved first and last residue. Each record gives: V gene, clone size, D gene, J gene, CDR3 protein, CDR3 DNA. D genes are given only for firm matches. Clone size is given for some rows only: seen once, a few or many times, or a class if the clone is expanded.

V: TRBV30; size: NA; D: NA; J: TRBJ1-2; CDR3: CAWSVLGSNYGYTF; DNA: TGTGCCTGGAGTGTACTCGGGTCTAACTATGGCTACACCTTC
V: TRBV5-1; size: many; D: TRBD1; J: TRBJ2-7; CDR3: CASSLRQGASYEQYF; DNA: TGCGCCAGCAGCCTACGACAGGGAGCGAGCTACGAGCAGTACTTC
V: TRBV27; size: many; D: NA; J: TRBJ1-5; CDR3: CASTPTGKGRHQPQHF; DNA: TGTGCCAGCACCCCGACGGGGAAGGGGAGGCATCAGCCCCAGCATTTT
V: TRBV29-1; size: many; D: NA; J: TRBJ1-2; CDR3: CSVEWGPYGYTF; DNA: TGCAGCGTTGAATGGGGGCCCTATGGCTACACCTTC
V: TRBV5-1; size: many; D: NA; J: TRBJ1-2; CDR3: CASSLGGWGYTF; DNA: TGCGCCAGCAGCTTGGGGGGCTGGGGCTACACCTTC
V: TRBV2; size: many; D: TRBD2; J: TRBJ2-5; CDR3: CASTLVGGLASETQYF; DNA: TGTGCCAGCACCCTAGTCGGGGGACTAGCGTCAGAGACCCAGTACTTC
V: TRBV9; size: NA; D: TRBD1; J: TRBJ2-2; CDR3: CASSVGTGTGTGELFF; DNA: TGTGCCAGCAGCGTAGGGACAGGAACGGGGACCGGGGAGCTGTTTTTT
V: TRBV20-1; size: many; D: TRBD1; J: TRBJ1-1; CDR3: CSAREQGANTEAFF; DNA: TGCAGTGCTAGGGAACAGGGGGCGAACACTGAAGCTTTCTTT
V: TRBV12-3/TRBV12-4; size: many; D: TRBD1; J: TRBJ1-2; CDR3: CASSSTGGTGDGYGYTF; DNA: TGTGCCAGCAGTTCGACCGGGGGGACAGGGGATGGGTATGGCTACACCTTC
V: TRBV20-1; size: many; D: TRBD1; J: TRBJ2-7; CDR3: CSATQGITYEQYF; DNA: TGCAGTGCTACACAGGGGATCACCTACGAGCAGTACTTC
V: TRBV7-2; size: many; D: NA; J: TRBJ2-3; CDR3: CASSLAYRTDTQYF; DNA: TGTGCCAGCAGCTTAGCTTACCGCACAGATACGCAGTATTTT
V: TRBV6-2/TRBV6-3; size: many; D: NA; J: TRBJ2-7; CDR3: CACGVGYEQYF; DNA: TGTGCATGCGGGGTTGGTTACGAGCAGTACTTC
V: TRBV28; size: many; D: NA; J: TRBJ2-7; CDR3: CASSLTREQYF; DNA: TGTGCCAGCAGTCTCACGCGCGAGCAGTACTTC
V: TRBV12-3/TRBV12-4; size: many; D: NA; J: TRBJ2-1; CDR3: CASSWGRSGSYNEQFF; DNA: TGTGCCAGCAGTTGGGGTAGGAGCGGTTCCTACAATGAGCAGTTCTTC
V: TRBV28; size: many; D: NA; J: TRBJ1-4; CDR3: CASSLAGTFGATNEKLFF; DNA: TGTGCCAGCAGTTTGGCCGGGACATTTGGGGCAACTAATGAAAAACTGTTTTTT
V: TRBV7-2; size: NA; D: NA; J: TRBJ1-3; CDR3: CASSWDAYRNTIYF; DNA: TGTGCCAGCAGTTGGGACGCCTATCGGAACACCATATATTTT
V: TRBV23-1; size: few; D: TRBD1; J: TRBJ2-1; CDR3: CASSHLLVGTDKSNEQFF; DNA: TGCGCCAGCAGTCATTTGCTCGTCGGGACAGATAAATCCAATGAGCAGTTCTTC
V: TRBV28; size: few; D: TRBD2; J: TRBJ2-3; CDR3: CASQRAGGTDTQYF; DNA: TGTGCCAGCCAACGGGCGGGAGGCACAGATACGCAGTATTTT
V: TRBV6-1; size: many; D: TRBD1; J: TRBJ2-7; CDR3: CASSGRDSSSYEQYF; DNA: TGTGCCAGCAGTGGCCGGGACAGCAGCTCCTACGAGCAGTACTTC
V: TRBV29-1; size: many; D: NA; J: TRBJ2-1; CDR3: CSGQNNEQFF; DNA: TGCAGCGGGCAAAATAATGAGCAGTTCTTC
V: TRBV6-5; size: many; D: TRBD2; J: TRBJ2-1; CDR3: CASRYTSGHNNEQFF; DNA: TGTGCCAGCAGGTACACTAGCGGGCACAACAATGAGCAGTTCTTC
V: TRBV29-1; size: many; D: NA; J: TRBJ2-1; CDR3: CSARTTAVNEQFF; DNA: TGCAGCGCCCGGACCACTGCTGTCAATGAGCAGTTCTTC
V: TRBV6-1; size: many; D: TRBD1; J: TRBJ2-7; CDR3: CASSPRQGGLPYEQYF; DNA: TGTGCCAGCAGTCCCAGACAGGGGGGATTACCCTACGAGCAGTACTTC
V: TRBV21-1; size: few; D: NA; J: TRBJ2-1; CDR3: CASSNRHSGRGYNEQFF; DNA: TGTGCCAGCAGCAACCGTCACAGCGGGAGGGGCTACAATGAGCAGTTCTTC
V: TRBV7-2; size: many; D: TRBD2; J: TRBJ2-7; CDR3: CASSLPGRGSYEQYF; DNA: TGTGCCAGCAGCTTACCGGGGAGGGGCTCCTACGAGCAGTACTTC
V: TRBV7-3; size: many; D: NA; J: TRBJ2-5; CDR3: CASSLIPVRTAKETQYF; DNA: TGTGCCAGCAGCTTAATCCCCGTCCGAACCGCAAAAGAGACCCAGTACTTC
V: TRBV12-3/TRBV12-4; size: NA; D: NA; J: TRBJ1-2; CDR3: CASSSPLGGDPHNYGYTF; DNA: TGTGCCAGCAGTTCTCCCTTAGGGGGTGACCCTCATAACTATGGCTACACCTTC
V: TRBV5-1; size: many; D: TRBD2; J: TRBJ2-3; CDR3: CASSLDLAGVAYTQYF; DNA: TGCGCCAGCAGCTTGGATCTGGCGGGGGTAGCCTATACGCAGTATTTT
V: TRBV20-1; size: many; D: NA; J: TRBJ2-7; CDR3: CSAGTGAAYEQYF; DNA: TGCAGTGCCGGTACCGGGGCGGCCTACGAGCAGTACTTC
V: TRBV5-1; size: few; D: TRBD1; J: TRBJ1-4; CDR3: CASRPGTANEKLFF; DNA: TGCGCCAGCAGACCCGGGACAGCCAATGAAAAACTGTTTTTT
V: TRBV7-8; size: many; D: NA; J: TRBJ2-7; CDR3: CASSLALWLGSYEQYF; DNA: TGTGCCAGCAGCTTAGCGCTGTGGCTAGGGAGCTACGAGCAGTACTTC
V: TRBV6-1; size: many; D: NA; J: TRBJ1-3; CDR3: CASSVGNTIYF; DNA: TGTGCCAGCAGTGTGGGAAACACCATATATTTT
V: TRBV10-3; size: many; D: TRBD1; J: TRBJ2-7; CDR3: CAISDPGTVSYEQYF; DNA: TGTGCCATCAGTGATCCCGGGACAGTCTCCTACGAGCAGTACTTC
V: TRBV5-1; size: few; D: NA; J: TRBJ2-5; CDR3: CASSSLGTIQETQYF; DNA: TGCGCCAGCAGCTCCCTCGGGACAATCCAAGAGACCCAGTACTTC
V: TRBV12-3/TRBV12-4; size: many; D: NA; J: TRBJ1-2; CDR3: CASGPGRYNYGYTF; DNA: TGTGCCAGCGGGCCGGGACGGTACAACTATGGCTACACCTTC
V: TRBV7-3; size: many; D: TRBD2; J: TRBJ2-1; CDR3: CATSAGGNEQFF; DNA: TGTGCCACCTCGGCGGGAGGCAATGAGCAGTTCTTC
V: TRBV12-3/TRBV12-4; size: many; D: TRBD1; J: TRBJ2-2; CDR3: CASRRDRGGELFF; DNA: TGTGCCAGCAGACGTGACAGGGGTGGGGAGCTGTTTTTT
V: TRBV20-1; size: NA; D: TRBD2; J: TRBJ2-7; CDR3: CSVRPKGLASYEQYF; DNA: TGCAGTGTCCGACCCAAGGGACTAGCCTCCTACGAGCAGTACTTC
V: TRBV20-1; size: many; D: TRBD2; J: TRBJ2-5; CDR3: CSARGLAGVETQYF; DNA: TGCAGTGCTAGGGGACTAGCGGGAGTGGAGACCCAGTACTTC
V: TRBV7-2; size: NA; D: NA; J: TRBJ2-3; CDR3: CAGSPLITDTQYF; DNA: TGTGCCGGCTCCCCCTTAATCACAGATACGCAGTATTTT
V: TRBV6-1; size: many; D: NA; J: TRBJ1-6; CDR3: CASSAFSNSPLHF; DNA: TGTGCCAGCAGTGCTTTTTCTAATTCACCCCTCCACTTT
V: TRBV15; size: NA; D: NA; J: TRBJ1-2; CDR3: CATSRGRTPNYGYTF; DNA: TGTGCCACCAGCAGAGGACGGACACCTAACTATGGCTACACCTTC
V: TRBV20-1; size: many; D: NA; J: TRBJ1-2; CDR3: CRAGEGNDGYTF; DNA: TGCAGGGCCGGGGAGGGGAATGATGGCTACACCTTC
V: TRBV29-1; size: many; D: NA; J: TRBJ1-2; CDR3: CSVEEPGLGYGYTF; DNA: TGCAGCGTTGAAGAACCAGGGTTAGGGTATGGCTACACCTTC
V: TRBV5-1; size: many; D: NA; J: TRBJ2-5; CDR3: CASSLGQEETQYF; DNA: TGCGCCAGCAGCTTAGGCCAAGAGGAGACCCAGTACTTC
V: TRBV3-1; size: many; D: TRBD2; J: TRBJ2-7; CDR3: CASSQGLAGSYEQYF; DNA: TGTGCCAGCAGCCAAGGACTAGCGGGCTCCTACGAGCAGTACTTC
V: TRBV7-9; size: many; D: TRBD1; J: TRBJ2-1; CDR3: CASSPPGTGKYNEQFF; DNA: TGTGCCAGCAGCCCCCCCGGGACAGGGAAGTACAATGAGCAGTTCTTC
V: TRBV7-6; size: NA; D: TRBD1; J: TRBJ1-2; CDR3: CASSSLTGEGGYTF; DNA: TGTGCCAGCAGCTCTCTTACAGGGGAGGGTGGCTACACCTTC
V: TRBV20-1; size: many; D: NA; J: TRBJ1-6; CDR3: CSARDRLGAVNSPLHF; DNA: TGCAGTGCTAGAGATCGATTAGGGGCGGTGAATTCACCCCTCCACTTT
V: TRBV28; size: NA; D: NA; J: TRBJ2-6; CDR3: CASSPQESGANVLTF; DNA: TGTGCCAGCAGTCCCCAGGAGTCTGGGGCCAACGTCCTGACTTTC